These T cell receptor beta chains were read from a single sample in a study of T cells in Graves' hyperthyroidism and ophthalmopathy. MiXCR, run by TCRdb on the multiplex PCR reads, gives a single entry per CDR3 protein. Of 550,000 to 700,000 distinct CDR3 sequences listed, around 15% are singletons. Sequenced input: blood. Receptors were obtained from a middle-aged woman with Graves' ophthalmopathy. Each CDR3 is given with its conserved first and last residue. Fields, in order: D gene, J gene, V gene, clone size, CDR3 DNA, CDR3 protein. A D gene is named only where the DNA matches it firmly. For some rows the clone size is stated as once, few or many, or as a class when expanded; others skip it.

- TRBJ2-1 TRBV12-3/TRBV12-4 many TGTGCCAGCAGTTTAAGAGGGGATGAGCAGTTCTTC CASSLRGDEQFF
TRBD1 TRBJ2-5 TRBV15 many TGTGCCACCAGGACAGGGGGCCGGGAGACCCAGTACTTC CATRTGGRETQYF
- TRBJ1-5 TRBV28 many TGTGCCGGCCAGGGCGGTCTGCAGCCCCAGCATTTT CAGQGGLQPQHF
TRBD1 TRBJ2-2 TRBV13 many TGTGCCAGCAGCTTAAGGGGGACAGGGGCCACCGGGGAGCTGTTTTTT CASSLRGTGATGELFF
- TRBJ1-2 TRBV27 many TGTGCCAGCAGTTTATTAAGGACGGAGGGGGGCTACACCTTC CASSLLRTEGGYTF
TRBD2 TRBJ2-7 TRBV6-1 many TGTGCCAGCAGTCCAAGACTAGCGGGAGACGGCGAGCAGTACTTC CASSPRLAGDGEQYF
TRBD1 TRBJ1-1 TRBV11-3 many TGTGCCAGCAGCTTAAGCCCACCCGGGACAGGGGAAACTGAAGCTTTCTTT CASSLSPPGTGETEAFF
- TRBJ1-5 TRBV6-6 many TGTGCCAGCAGAAGGGGGACCCAGCCCCAGCATTTT CASRRGTQPQHF
- TRBJ1-6 TRBV20-1 - TGCAGTGCTGGGGATGGGAATTCACCCCTCCACTTT CSAGDGNSPLHF
- TRBJ2-7 TRBV11-2 - TGTGCCAGCAGCCGACCCCTCTACACCGAGAGCTCCTACGAGCAGTACTTC CASSRPLYTESSYEQYF
- TRBJ1-3 TRBV27 once TGTGCCAGCAGTTTTCAATCAGGACGGGGAAACACCATATATTTT CASSFQSGRGNTIYF
- TRBJ2-7 TRBV7-2 many TGTGCCAGCAGCTTATGGGGGACTGCTCCCTACGAGCAGTACTTC CASSLWGTAPYEQYF
TRBD2 TRBJ2-4 TRBV19 - TGTGCCAGTAGTCTAAGCGCGGGAGGTACCAAAAACATTCAGTACTTC CASSLSAGGTKNIQYF
TRBD1 TRBJ1-1 TRBV12-3/TRBV12-4 - TGTGCCAGCAGTTTAAGGGACACAGGGGGCACTGAAGCTTTCTTT CASSLRDTGGTEAFF
TRBD1 TRBJ2-7 TRBV7-6 - TGTGCCAGCAGCTTTTGGGGACAGGGCTACGAGCAGTACTTC CASSFWGQGYEQYF
TRBD2 TRBJ2-7 TRBV7-2 many TGTGCCAGCAGCCCCTTTGGGAGGGCTCACGAGCAGTACTTC CASSPFGRAHEQYF
- TRBJ1-2 TRBV28 many TGTGCCAGCAGTCCCGATCTAAATCTCTATGGCTACACCTTC CASSPDLNLYGYTF
TRBD1 TRBJ2-5 TRBV12-3/TRBV12-4 many TGTGCCAGCAGTTTTACAGGGGGCGCAGAGACCCAGTACTTC CASSFTGGAETQYF
TRBD1 TRBJ2-7 TRBV5-1 - TGCGCCAGCAGCTACCGGACAGGGGCGACGGACGAGCAGTACTTC CASSYRTGATDEQYF
TRBD1 TRBJ2-5 TRBV12-5 many TGTGCTAGTGGTTTGGCGACAGGGGAGACCCAGTACTTC CASGLATGETQYF
- TRBJ1-2 TRBV6-2/TRBV6-3 few TGTGCCAGCAGTTACGCTGTAAAGCCGGAAGATCCCTATGGCTACACCTTC CASSYAVKPEDPYGYTF
- TRBJ2-1 TRBV9 few TGTGCCAGCAGCGTAGCTTTAATAAATGAGCAGTTCTTC CASSVALINEQFF
- TRBJ2-7 TRBV20-1 many TGCAGTGCTAGAGCTGTGGGGAGGCACGAGCAGTACTTC CSARAVGRHEQYF
- TRBJ1-1 TRBV19 many TGTGCCAGTAGTAGCGATTTTGGTCCCCTGAACACTGAAGCTTTCTTT CASSSDFGPLNTEAFF
TRBD1 TRBJ2-2 TRBV29-1 many TGCAGCGTCTCCGACAGGGGGGTCACCGGGGAGCTGTTTTTT CSVSDRGVTGELFF
- TRBJ1-1 TRBV29-1 - TGCAGCGTTGAAGCTACCAGCCTAGCTACTGAAGCTTTCTTT CSVEATSLATEAFF
- TRBJ1-2 TRBV2 many TGTGCCAGCAGCGCTGGGACTGATGGCTACACCTTC CASSAGTDGYTF
- TRBJ2-7 TRBV4-1 - TGCGCCAGCAGCCACGGGGGGCAGGGGGTCTCCTACGAGCAGTACTTC CASSHGGQGVSYEQYF
- TRBJ2-7 TRBV12-3/TRBV12-4 - TGTGCCAGCAGTTTATTGGGGGGCTTCGACGAGCAGTACTTC CASSLLGGFDEQYF
TRBD1 TRBJ1-1 TRBV6-5 many TGTGCCAGCGGGGACAGGGAGGTTACTGAAGCTTTCTTT CASGDREVTEAFF
- TRBJ2-7 TRBV28 - TGTGCCAGCAGTTCGGAGATTAAGTACTTC CASSSEIKYF
- TRBJ2-3 TRBV30 few TGTGCCGTTGCTAACACAGATACGCAGTATTTT CAVANTDTQYF
- TRBJ2-7 TRBV19 many TGTGCCAGTAGTACCTTCGAGGGCTACGAGCAGTACTTC CASSTFEGYEQYF
- TRBJ1-1 TRBV7-3 many TGTGCCAGCAGCGTACAGGAAGACACTGAAGCTTTCTTT CASSVQEDTEAFF
- TRBJ2-2 TRBV12-3/TRBV12-4 many TGTGCCAGCAGCCACACCGGGAGCAACACCGGGGAGCTGTTTTTT CASSHTGSNTGELFF
TRBD1 TRBJ1-2 TRBV12-3/TRBV12-4 - TGTGCCAGCAGTTTAGGAGGGGGCGGTCGTGGCTACACCTTC CASSLGGGGRGYTF
- TRBJ2-2 TRBV7-2 - TGTGCCAGCAGCCGAGGAGGAGTGAACACCGGGGAGCTGTTTTTT CASSRGGVNTGELFF
TRBD1 TRBJ2-5 TRBV7-2 many TGTGCCAGCAGTCGACAGGGGAGAGAGACCCAGTACTTC CASSRQGRETQYF
- TRBJ1-1 TRBV28 many TGTGCCAGCAGTTTAGGACTGGAAGCTTTCTTT CASSLGLEAFF
TRBD1 TRBJ2-6 TRBV4-1 few TGCGCCAGCAGCCAGGGACAGGGATCTGGGGCCAACGTCCTGACTTTC CASSQGQGSGANVLTF
TRBD2 TRBJ2-7 TRBV12-3/TRBV12-4 many TGTGCCAGCAGTAGACTAGCGGCAAGTCTCTACGAGCAGTACTTC CASSRLAASLYEQYF
- TRBJ1-1 TRBV3-1 few TGTGCCAGCAGCCAAGATGGCGTCTTTTTGGACACTGAAGCTTTCTTT CASSQDGVFLDTEAFF
TRBD1 TRBJ2-7 TRBV7-6 many TGTGCCAGCAGATCGGGTGGAGACAGGGCGAGCGAGCAGTACTTC CASRSGGDRASEQYF
TRBD1 TRBJ2-7 TRBV11-3 many TGTGCCAGCAGCTTTATTGGGACAGGAGGCTACGAGCAGTACTTC CASSFIGTGGYEQYF
- TRBJ2-5 TRBV28 many TGTGCCAGCAGCAGTAGCTCGCAAGAGACCCAGTACTTC CASSSSSQETQYF
- TRBJ1-2 TRBV25-1 many TGTGCCAGCAGTGACGCAGGGGCAATGGGCTATGGCTACACCTTC CASSDAGAMGYGYTF
TRBD1 TRBJ1-3 TRBV9 many TGTGCCAGCAGCGTAGGAGGACAGGGGCTGGCAAACACCATATATTTT CASSVGGQGLANTIYF
TRBD2 TRBJ2-5 TRBV30 many TGTGCCTGGAACCAACCGGGCCATCCCGGACTAGCGGGAGAGACCCAGTACTTC CAWNQPGHPGLAGETQYF
TRBD1 TRBJ1-2 TRBV7-9 many TGTGCCAGCAGCTGGACAGGGGACGGCTACACCTTC CASSWTGDGYTF
TRBD1 TRBJ1-1 TRBV10-3 once TGTGCCACCTGTCCCACCGGGACAGGGGGCAATGAAGCTTTCTTT CATCPTGTGGNEAFF
- TRBJ1-1 TRBV25-1 many TGTGCCAGCAGTGAAGGTCCCCGTATGGTTAGCACTGAAGCTTTCTTT CASSEGPRMVSTEAFF
TRBD1 TRBJ1-2 TRBV6-1 - TGTGCCAGCAGTGAACGCGGACAGGGAGGAGGCTACACCTTC CASSERGQGGGYTF
- TRBJ1-1 TRBV12-3/TRBV12-4 many TGTGCCAGCAGTTTATCGCGGGGGTTGACTGAAGCTTTCTTT CASSLSRGLTEAFF
TRBD2 TRBJ2-5 TRBV7-9 many TGTGCCAGCAGCCCTAGGGGTGCGGGGGACTCAGAGACCCAGTACTTC CASSPRGAGDSETQYF
TRBD1 TRBJ1-2 TRBV29-1 many TGCAGCGTGCGGGACAGGGTGGGCTATGGCTACACCTTC CSVRDRVGYGYTF
TRBD2 TRBJ2-7 TRBV7-8 few TGTGCCAGCAGCTTACCGGGACTAGCGGGGGCTGCCTACGAGCAGTACTTC CASSLPGLAGAAYEQYF
- TRBJ2-2 TRBV11-2 many TGTGCCAGCAGCCCGATCTCGGGACAACTGGGGGAGCTGTTTTTT CASSPISGQLGELFF
TRBD2 TRBJ2-2 TRBV30 many TGTGCCTGGAGTGTACTTCCCACACTAGCGGGAGTTTTGTTCCCCGGGGAGCTGTTTTTT CAWSVLPTLAGVLFPGELFF
- TRBJ1-1 TRBV2 many TGTGCCAGCAGTTGGCAGGGCACTGAAGCTTTCTTT CASSWQGTEAFF